The 16 T cell receptor beta chains below were found in one sample sequenced in a study of blood T cell repertoires in COVID-19. Libraries were prepared by immunoSEQ multiplex PCR; TCRdb keeps only in-frame clonotypes and omits some of them. This table has about 240,000 clones, around four fifths appearing once. The sample consisted of peripheral blood. The receptors were sampled from a woman aged 55-70 years with active or convalescent COVID-19.

The V and J genes are TRBV3-1 (or the pseudogene TRBV3-2) and TRBJ2-1, with 10 bases lining up with TRBD1. This CDR3 region has 15 residues. Trimming at V came to 1 base and at J to 5 bases, leaving 2 bases not matched to a gene. The V gene's germline CDR1 is LGHDT and CDR2 YNNKEL (reference sequence). CDR3 amino acids: CASSQGTGGHNEQFF. The CDR3 DNA reads as TGTGCCAGCAGCCAAGGGACAGGGGGTCACAATGAGCAGTTCTTC.

This clone appeared a few times. One end of the junction fails to match germline, which may point to a read error. DNA for the CDR3: TGTGCCAGCCCCGGGACTAGCGGCACACCAACCTTC. This translates into CASPGTSGTPTF. The chain employs TRBV28 and TRBJ2-7; 11 nucleotides match TRBD2. CDR1 and CDR2 from the germline V gene are MDHEN and SYDVKM. The CDR3 covers 12 residues.

The chain combines TRBV2 with TRBJ2-2, with 10 bases lining up with TRBD2. V was pared by 5 bases and J by 6 bases, with 6 bases of the junction left unmatched. The CDR3 runs 15 residues. Germline loops: CDR1 SNHLY, CDR2 FYNNEI. Here the CDR3 reads CASSRASGRSGELFF. Written as DNA, the CDR3 is TGTGCCAGCAGTAGGGCTAGCGGGAGATCCGGGGAGCTGTTTTTT.

The rearrangement uses TRBV6-1 and TRBJ2-6, with TRBD1 matching over 10 bases. J lost 5 bases, V lost 3 bases, and 7 bases had no gene match. This CDR3 contains 17 residues. CDR1 is MNHNS and CDR2 is SASEGT in the germline V gene. Here the CDR3 DNA reads TGTGCCAGCAGTGAGACCTTGACAGGGGGCAGGGCCAACGTCCTGACTTTC. This codes for CASSETLTGGRANVLTF.

The rearrangement links TRBV6-5 to TRBJ2-7; 8 positions match TRBD1. Trimming at V came to 2 bases and at J to 2 bases, leaving 5 bases not matched to a gene. Germline CDR1 reads MNHEY; CDR2 reads SVGAGI. The CDR3 has 15 residues. CDR3 nucleotides: TGTGCCAGCAGTTACCGGGACAGGCCCACCTACGAGCAGTACGTC. This translates into CASSYRDRPTYEQYV.

The gene calls are TRBV4-1 and TRBJ2-5, with a weak D call TRBD1 (6 bases). The V end was cut by 0 bases, the J end by 5 bases, with 10 bases between. The CDR3 runs 14 residues. Germline V lookup: CDR1 MGHRA, CDR2 YSYEKL. CDR3 bases: TGCGCCAGCAGCCAAGAGGGGGCGCGGGAGACCCAGTACTTC. Translating gives CASSQEGARETQYF.

This clone was counted between two and nine times. The rearrangement uses TRBV7-2 and TRBJ2-4; TRBD2 matches at 12 bases. V was pared by 5 bases and J by 1 base, with 12 bases of the junction left unmatched. The CDR3 runs 19 residues. In germline, CDR1 is SGHTA, CDR2 FQGNSA. CDR3 sequence: CASSRGLAGGVVAKNIQYF. CDR3 coding DNA: TGTGCCAGCAGCCGGGGGCTAGCGGGAGGGGTGGTTGCCAAAAACATTCAGTACTTC.

The genes are TRBV11-3 and TRBJ1-1; 8 nucleotides align to TRBD1. CDR1 and CDR2 from the germline V gene are SGHNT and YENEEA. There are 15 residues in the CDR3. Trimming cost V 4 bases and J 1 base; bases outside gene matches: 5. Here the CDR3 reads CASSSGQGENTEAFF. The CDR3 region has the DNA TGTGCCAGCAGCTCCGGACAGGGAGAGAACACTGAAGCTTTCTTT.

The chain is built from TRBV11-2 and TRBJ2-7; TRBD2 is a possible D gene (6 bases). Trimming pared 4 bases from V and 0 bases from J, leaving 25 bases between. CDR3 length: 19 amino acids. Per the germline V gene, CDR1 is SGHAT and CDR2 is FQNNGV. In DNA form, the CDR3 reads TGTGCCAGCAGCTCAGTCCAATTTTCGGGACTCTTGAGCTCCTACGAGCAGTACTTC. Residues: CASSSVQFSGLLSSYEQYF.

The chain employs TRBV7-8 and TRBJ2-1; D uncertain. This CDR3 has 18 amino acids. The germline gives CDR1 SGHVS, CDR2 FQNEAQ. V gave up 5 bases and J gave up 1 base, with 21 bases separating them. The CDR3 region is CASSPHARGPGSYNEQFF. The CDR3 nucleotides read TGTGCCAGCAGCCCACACGCCCGCGGCCCTGGGTCCTACAATGAGCAGTTCTTC.

The chain employs TRBV7-9 and TRBJ1-2; D gene ambiguous. This CDR3 region has 14 residues. Trimming took 3 bases from V and 8 from J, leaving 16 bases between them. CDR1 and CDR2 from the germline V gene are SEHNR and FQNEAQ (reference sequence). DNA for the CDR3: TGTGCCAGCAGCTTGATGGGGAGCAGCCCCGGCTACACCTTC. Protein product: CASSLMGSSPGYTF.

The genes are TRBV29-1 and TRBJ2-5, with D unresolved. This CDR3 contains 13 residues. The V end lost 2 bases, the J end lost 3 bases, and 10 bases lay between the germline ends. Germline V CDR1 and CDR2: SQVTM, ANQGSEA. The chain's CDR3 is CSVENDSKETQYF. The CDR3 DNA follows: TGCAGCGTTGAAAACGACTCCAAAGAGACCCAGTACTTC.

The chain employs TRBV2 and TRBJ2-1; TRBD1 matches at 8 bases. J gave up 3 bases and V 1 base, and 2 bases lay outside the gene matches. The V gene's germline CDR1 is SNHLY and CDR2 FYNNEI. The CDR3 loop spans 15 amino acids. CDR3: CASSEGTGIYNEQFF. The CDR3 nucleotides read TGTGCCAGCAGTGAAGGGACAGGGATCTACAATGAGCAGTTCTTC.

The table lists this clone with a few counts. The genes are TRBV10-1 and TRBJ2-5; D perhaps matches TRBD1 (6 bases). The CDR3 spans 13 residues. The germline V gene encodes CDR1 WNHNN and CDR2 SYGVQD (reference sequence). Trimming removed 10 bases from V and 2 bases from J, with 14 bases in between. The CDR3 loop is CAISGTPQETQYF. The CDR3 DNA follows: TGCGCCATATCCGGGACACCTCAAGAGACCCAGTACTTC.

CDR3 amino acids: CASSLVARESDEQFF. CDR3 nucleotides: TGTGCCAGCAGCTTAGTGGCCCGGGAGTCAGATGAGCAGTTCTTC. The rearrangement uses TRBV11-2 and TRBJ2-1; D perhaps matches TRBD2 (6 bases). V lost 1 base and J 8 bases, leaving 15 bases between the germline ends. This CDR3 is 15 amino acids long. Germline V CDR1 and CDR2: SGHAT, FQNNGV.

The V and J genes are TRBV5-1 and TRBJ2-5; D perhaps matches TRBD1 (5 bases). The ends were cut back, 3 bases at V and 1 base at J, with 25 bases in the middle. CDR3 length: 19 residues. Germline assignment: CDR1 SGHRS and CDR2 YFSETQ. In DNA form, the CDR3 reads TGCGCCAGCAGCTCCCTAGGCATAGGGGCCGGAGTGGGCCAAGAGACCCAGTACTTC. This translates into CASSSLGIGAGVGQETQYF.